This entry is about one T cell receptor beta chain. Which antigen it targets is not known. The input lacks base qualities; no much larger clone sits a single base away. The Qiagen DNeasy Blood and Tissue Kit was used to extract total genomic DNA from the purified CD4+ T cells. The TCRbeta CDR3 region, defined according to IMGT, was amplified and sequenced using immunoSEQ immunosequencing protocols. Per the authors' processing: The immunoSEQ service preprocessed the raw sequence data to correct PCR and sequencing errors. The sequence data were loaded into the immunoSEQ Analyzer and then analyzed further using VDJtools v1.0.7. Patient-control differences were tested with the paired Wilcoxon signed-rank test. What TCRdb holds here is the immuneACCESS table cut down to in-frame rearrangements. Part of the clones is not present; checked against another copy, under half of the missing clones reflect an unresolved V gene, and the others are unexplained. V and J calls and clone size follow that table, whereas D and trimming were derived from the DNA. The sample table contains about 22,000 clones; only one count was recorded for about 90% of them. The ten biggest clones cover approximately 0.47% of the sample.

The record originates from a study of untreated major depressive disorder (dated by TCRdb to 2016 to 2019). Background for the entire study: This cross-sectional case-control study compared T cell phenotype and TCR repertoire between antidepressant-free major depressive disorder patients and individually matched non-depressed controls.

Study-wide conclusions, independent of this receptor: For the sequencing comparisons, planned one-tailed tests were run on just three Vbeta families that had been chosen in advance. Because of strict matching and exclusion criteria, the study sample was comparatively small, which limits how generalizable the findings are.

For sex, age, current smoking status and body mass index, every depressed patient had a pairwise-matched non-depressed control. Every participant in the study was of European descent. Controls scored 5 or less on the Quick Inventory of Depressive Symptoms-Self Report and had no mood disorder, either currently or at any point in their lifetime. Major medical conditions, Axis I/II comorbidities, regular medication or illicit drug use, and drinking over 100 g alcohol a week were all grounds for excluding any participant. Approximately 30 ml of peripheral blood was collected into EDTA tubes from each participant. Magnetic negative selection with the BD IMag Human CD4 T Lymphocyte Enrichment Set was used to purify CD4+ T cells from thawed PBMCs. Flow cytometry confirmed that the CD4+ enrichment method typically gave about 95% purity. A subgroup of a handful of case-control pairs, chosen blind to chemokine receptor expression and flow-cytometric repertoire skewing results, underwent TCRbeta sequencing. Every blood sample was taken in the morning at 8:00 a.m., after which PBMCs were separated out using Ficoll-Hypaque gradient centrifugation. Until being assayed, PBMCs were kept in liquid nitrogen after cryopreservation by gradual cooling to -80 degrees C.

The TCR originated in a woman aged 40 to 55 in good health. Sequencing was carried out using CD4+ T cells from PBMCs.

The bases read TGTGCCAGCAGGGGGGACAGACCTGAAGCTTTCTTT. This yields the protein CASRGDRPEAFF. In this chain, TRBV6-6 is recombined with TRBJ1-1; 7 bases in between match TRBD1. As encoded in the germline V gene (reference sequence), CDR1 is MNHNY while CDR2 is SVGAGI. The CDR3 covers 12 residues, taking in both the cysteine and the phenylalanine. CDR3 DNA only is kept here, 36 bases in frame from base 1. Here V drops 6 bases and J drops 6 bases, and the junction holds 4 bases not matched to any gene.